This T cell receptor beta chain was obtained from a study of OX40 agonist ivuxolimab in advanced cancers. In the study overall: The patients received ivuxolimab by intravenous route every 2 weeks at 0.01 to 10 mg/kg. One hepatocellular carcinoma and two cutaneous melanoma patients partially responded.

The table came from immunoSEQ multiplex PCR; TCRdb's copy has only in-frame clones and leaves some out. Here the sample spans some 74,000 clones, around 86% being singletons. Looked up from germline, CDR1 is SGHDT and CDR2 is YYEEEE. There are 15 residues in the CDR3. With 0 bases removed from V and 4 bases from J, the gap between germline ends came to 13 bases. With respect to this clone: The antigen is not known.

Study outcomes and limitations: In general, CD8+ T cells held more expanded clones than CD4+ did, on average.

Here the sequenced sample was CD4+ or CD8+ T cells sorted from blood, taken in a trial of the OX40 agonist ivuxolimab. The receptor was isolated from an adult with an advanced solid tumor such as melanoma, head and neck, liver or kidney cancer. J is TRBJ1-1 and V is TRBV5-6, with no clear D. DNA of the CDR3: TGTGCCAGCAGCTTGGGGGCGGGCGCGGGCACTGAAGCTTTCTTT. Encoded protein: CASSLGAGAGTEAFF.